The TCR beta chain under discussion was sequenced for a study of blood T cell repertoires in COVID-19. In germline, CDR1 is MNHNS, CDR2 SASEGT. V lost 1 base and J lost 6, with 21 bases in between. The CDR3 length is 17 residues. The repertoire was sequenced with immunoSEQ multiplex PCR; TCRdb's copy has only in-frame clones and lacks some. The sample has 200,000 or so clones, 70% to 90% seen once. The source is a man over 45 with acute or convalescent COVID-19. The chain combines TRBV6-1 with TRBJ1-1; D is possibly TRBD1 (6 bases). Material for sequencing was peripheral blood. CDR3 in DNA: TGTGCCAGCAGTGAAGTTGCGGGGGGCCCCGGGTTCCCTGAAGCTTTCTTT. Its protein product is CASSEVAGGPGFPEAFF.